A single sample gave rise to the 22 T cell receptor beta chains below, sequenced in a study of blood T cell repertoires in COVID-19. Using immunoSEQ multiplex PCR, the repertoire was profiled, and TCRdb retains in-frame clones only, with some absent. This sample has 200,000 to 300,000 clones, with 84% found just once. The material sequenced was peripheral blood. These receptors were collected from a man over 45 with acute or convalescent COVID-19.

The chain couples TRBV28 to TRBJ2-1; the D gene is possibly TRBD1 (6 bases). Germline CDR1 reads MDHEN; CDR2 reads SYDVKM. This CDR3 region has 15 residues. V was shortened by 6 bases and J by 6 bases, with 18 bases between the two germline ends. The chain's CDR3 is CASRKWTDGANEQFF. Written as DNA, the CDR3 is TGTGCCAGCAGGAAGTGGACAGACGGGGCCAATGAGCAGTTCTTC.

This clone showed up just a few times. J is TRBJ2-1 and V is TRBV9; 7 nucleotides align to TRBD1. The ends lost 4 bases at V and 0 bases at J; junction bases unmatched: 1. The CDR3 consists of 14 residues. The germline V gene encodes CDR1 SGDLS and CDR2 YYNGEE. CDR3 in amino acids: CASSRDSSYNEQFF. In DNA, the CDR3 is TGTGCCAGCAGCCGGGACAGCTCCTACAATGAGCAGTTCTTC.

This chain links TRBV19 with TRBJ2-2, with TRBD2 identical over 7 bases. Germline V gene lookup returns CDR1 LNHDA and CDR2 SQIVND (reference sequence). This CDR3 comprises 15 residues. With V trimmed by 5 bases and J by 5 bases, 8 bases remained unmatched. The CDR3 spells CASSRAGVFTGELFF. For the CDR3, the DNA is TGTGCCAGTAGTCGGGCGGGAGTTTTTACCGGGGAGCTGTTTTTT.

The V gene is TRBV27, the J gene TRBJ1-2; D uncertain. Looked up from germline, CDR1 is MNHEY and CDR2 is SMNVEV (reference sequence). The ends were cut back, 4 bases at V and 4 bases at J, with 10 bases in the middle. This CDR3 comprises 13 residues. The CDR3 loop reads CASSSTAAYGYTF. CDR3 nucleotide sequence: TGTGCCAGCAGTTCCACAGCGGCCTATGGCTACACCTTC.

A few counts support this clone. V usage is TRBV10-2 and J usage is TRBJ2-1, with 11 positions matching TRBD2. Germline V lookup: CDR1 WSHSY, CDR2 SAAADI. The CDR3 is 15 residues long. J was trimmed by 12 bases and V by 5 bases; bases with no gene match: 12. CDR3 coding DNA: TGCGCCAGCAGTTCCGGGACTAGCGGCGGTCAAGGGCAGTTCTTC. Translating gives CASSSGTSGGQGQFF.

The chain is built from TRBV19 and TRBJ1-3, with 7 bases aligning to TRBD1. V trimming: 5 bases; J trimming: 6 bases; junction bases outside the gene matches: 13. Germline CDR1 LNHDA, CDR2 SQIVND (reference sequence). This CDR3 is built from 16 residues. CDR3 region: CASSALRTGGVNTIYF. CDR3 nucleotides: TGTGCCAGTAGTGCCCTCCGGACAGGAGGGGTAAACACCATATATTTT.

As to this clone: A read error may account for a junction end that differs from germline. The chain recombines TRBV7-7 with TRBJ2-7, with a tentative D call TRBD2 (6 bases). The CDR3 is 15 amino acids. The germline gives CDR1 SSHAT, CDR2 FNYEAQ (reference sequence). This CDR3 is CASSPMGGAFYEQYF. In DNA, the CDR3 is TGTGCTAGCAGCCCCATGGGGGGTGCCTTCTACGAGCAGTACTTC.

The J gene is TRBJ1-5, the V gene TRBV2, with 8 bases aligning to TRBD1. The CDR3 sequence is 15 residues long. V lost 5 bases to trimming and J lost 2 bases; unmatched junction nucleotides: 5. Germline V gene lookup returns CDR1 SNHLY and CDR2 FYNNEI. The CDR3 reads CASSLDRGGNQPQHF. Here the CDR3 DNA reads TGTGCCAGCAGTTTAGACAGGGGTGGCAATCAGCCCCAGCATTTT. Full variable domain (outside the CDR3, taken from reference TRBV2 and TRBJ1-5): EPEVTQTPSHQVTQMGQEVILRCVPISNHLYFYWYRQILGQKVEFLVSFYNNEISEKSEIFDDQFSVERPDGSNFTLKIRSTKLEDSAMYFCASSLDRGGNQPQHFGDGTRLSIL.

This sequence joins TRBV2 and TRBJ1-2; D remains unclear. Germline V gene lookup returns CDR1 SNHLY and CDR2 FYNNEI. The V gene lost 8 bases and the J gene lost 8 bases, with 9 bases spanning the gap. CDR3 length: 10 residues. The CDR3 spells CASETVGYTF. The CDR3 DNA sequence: TGTGCCAGCGAAACGGTCGGCTACACCTTC.

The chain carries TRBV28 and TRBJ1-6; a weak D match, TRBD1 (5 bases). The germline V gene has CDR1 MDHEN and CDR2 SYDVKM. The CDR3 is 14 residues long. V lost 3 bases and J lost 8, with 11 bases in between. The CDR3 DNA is TGTGCCAGCAGTTTGCGCAGGGTCGATTCACCCCTCCACTTT. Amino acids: CASSLRRVDSPLHF.

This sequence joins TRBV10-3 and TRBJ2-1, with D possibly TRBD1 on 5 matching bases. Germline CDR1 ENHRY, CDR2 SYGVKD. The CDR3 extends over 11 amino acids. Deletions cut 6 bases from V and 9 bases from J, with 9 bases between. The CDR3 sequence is CAIRVDSEQFF. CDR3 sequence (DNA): TGTGCCATCAGGGTCGACAGTGAGCAGTTCTTC.

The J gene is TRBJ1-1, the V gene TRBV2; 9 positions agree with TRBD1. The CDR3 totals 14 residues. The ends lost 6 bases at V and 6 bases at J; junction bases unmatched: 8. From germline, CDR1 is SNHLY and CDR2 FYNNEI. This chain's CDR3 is CASRRGTGTAEAFF. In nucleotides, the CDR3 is TGTGCCAGCAGACGTGGGACAGGGACCGCTGAAGCTTTCTTT.

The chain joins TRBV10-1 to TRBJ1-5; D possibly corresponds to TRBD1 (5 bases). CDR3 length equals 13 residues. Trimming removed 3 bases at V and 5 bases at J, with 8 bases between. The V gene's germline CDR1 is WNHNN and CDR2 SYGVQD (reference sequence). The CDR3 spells CASSETGYQPQHF. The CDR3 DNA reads TGCGCCAGCAGTGAAACAGGTTATCAGCCCCAGCATTTT.

The CDR3 region has the DNA TGTGCCAGCAGCTTAGACAGGGACCATGAAGCTTTCTTT. It encodes CASSLDRDHEAFF. This chain uses TRBV11-1 with TRBJ1-1; a possible D gene is TRBD1 (6 bases). In germline, CDR1 is SGHAT, CDR2 FQDESV (reference sequence). Trimming removed 1 base from V and 7 bases from J, with 10 bases in between. The CDR3 loop spans 13 amino acids.

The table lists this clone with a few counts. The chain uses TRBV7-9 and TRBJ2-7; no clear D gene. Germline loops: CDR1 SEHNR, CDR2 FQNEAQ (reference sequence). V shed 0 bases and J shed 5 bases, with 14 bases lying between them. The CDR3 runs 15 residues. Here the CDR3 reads CASSLAVGVLDEQYF. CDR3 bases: TGTGCCAGCAGCTTAGCGGTCGGAGTACTGGACGAGCAGTACTTC.

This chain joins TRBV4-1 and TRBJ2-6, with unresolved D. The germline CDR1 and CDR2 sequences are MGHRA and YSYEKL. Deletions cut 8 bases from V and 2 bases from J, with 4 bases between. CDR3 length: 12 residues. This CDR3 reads CASATGANVLTF. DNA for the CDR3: TGCGCCAGCGCTACTGGGGCCAACGTCCTGACTTTC.

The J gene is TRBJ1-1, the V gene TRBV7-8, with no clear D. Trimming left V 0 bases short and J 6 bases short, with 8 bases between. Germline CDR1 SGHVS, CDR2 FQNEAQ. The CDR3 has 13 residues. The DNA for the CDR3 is TGTGCCAGCAGCTTAGCCGAGATCGCTGAAGCTTTCTTT. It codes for CASSLAEIAEAFF.

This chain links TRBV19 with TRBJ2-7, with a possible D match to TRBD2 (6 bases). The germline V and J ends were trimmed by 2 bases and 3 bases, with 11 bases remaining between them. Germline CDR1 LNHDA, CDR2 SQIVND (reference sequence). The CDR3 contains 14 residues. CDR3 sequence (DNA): TGTGCCAGTAGTATAACCGGGAGCCTCTACGAGCAGTACTTC. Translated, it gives CASSITGSLYEQYF. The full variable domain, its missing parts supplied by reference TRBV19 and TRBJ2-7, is DGGITQSPKYLFRKEGQNVTLSCEQNLNHDAMYWYRQDPGQGLRLIYYSQIVNDFQKGDIAEGYSVSREKKESFPLTVTSAQKNPTAFYLCASSITGSLYEQYFGPGTRLTVT.

The CDR3 DNA is TGTGCCAGTCTGCCGGGGGGCGACCTTCAATATGGCTACACCTTC. It yields the protein CASLPGGDLQYGYTF. The J gene is TRBJ1-2, the V gene TRBV19, with D perhaps matching TRBD1 (6 bases). Per germline, CDR1 LNHDA and CDR2 SQIVND (reference sequence). This CDR3 spans 15 amino acids. V was clipped by 8 bases and J by 5 bases, with 21 bases between them.

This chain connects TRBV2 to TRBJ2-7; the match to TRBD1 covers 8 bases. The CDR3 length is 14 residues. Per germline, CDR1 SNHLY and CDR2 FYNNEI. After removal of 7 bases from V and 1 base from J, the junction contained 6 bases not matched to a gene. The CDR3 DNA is TGTGCCAGCAACGCCGGGACAGGATCCTACGAGCAGTACTTC. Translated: CASNAGTGSYEQYF.

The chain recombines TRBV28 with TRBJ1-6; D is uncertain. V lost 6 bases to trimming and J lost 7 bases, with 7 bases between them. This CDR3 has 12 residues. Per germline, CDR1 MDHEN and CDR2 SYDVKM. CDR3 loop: CASRIQNSPLHF. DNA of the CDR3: TGTGCCAGCAGAATACAAAATTCACCCCTCCACTTT.

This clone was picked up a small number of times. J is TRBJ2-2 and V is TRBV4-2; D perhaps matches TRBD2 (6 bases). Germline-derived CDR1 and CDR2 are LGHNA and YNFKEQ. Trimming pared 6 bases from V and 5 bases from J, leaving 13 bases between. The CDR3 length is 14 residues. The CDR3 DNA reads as TGTGCCAGCAGGCTGGGGGAGGAGACCGGGGAGCTGTTTTTT. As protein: CASRLGEETGELFF.